Following are 14 T cell receptor beta chains from one sample sequenced in a study of cytomegalovirus exposure and HLA in healthy donors. With 60 Vbeta and 13 Jbeta primers, the PCR was carried out. This table comes from immunoSEQ multiplex PCR, and its TCRdb copy is limited to in-frame clones, with some not included. The data show 110,000 to 150,000 clones, roughly 80% seen once. The specimen was PBMCs. The receptors were gathered from a male donor in good health and CMV-seronegative.

This chain joins TRBV4-1 and TRBJ2-3; 8 nucleotides line up with TRBD2. CDR3 length: 19 amino acids. CDR1 is MGHRA and CDR2 is YSYEKL in the germline V gene. The ends lost 1 base at V and 2 bases at J; junction bases unmatched: 14. The CDR3 sequence is CASSQAPTSSGGYTDTQYF. DNA of the CDR3: TGCGCCAGCAGCCAAGCTCCAACCTCCAGCGGGGGATACACAGATACGCAGTATTTT.

The chain employs TRBV27 and TRBJ2-7, with a weak D call TRBD1 (7 bases). With 7 bases removed from V and 3 bases from J, the gap between germline ends came to 19 bases. The germline gives CDR1 MNHEY, CDR2 SMNVEV (reference sequence). The CDR3 sequence is 15 residues long. The CDR3 loop reads CASKGPRGEDYEQYF. Written as DNA, the CDR3 is TGTGCCAGCAAAGGGCCCAGGGGGGAAGACTACGAGCAGTACTTC.

The J gene is TRBJ1-1, the V gene TRBV29-1, with D possibly matching TRBD1 (5 bases). The CDR3 is 13 amino acids. Trimming removed 7 bases at V and 1 base at J, with 13 bases between. Germline V gene sequence: CDR1 SQVTM, CDR2 ANQGSEA. CDR3 sequence reads: CSGSTGGNTEAFF. CDR3 bases: TGCAGCGGCTCAACGGGGGGGAACACTGAAGCTTTCTTT.

The sample holds a few counts of this clone. The chain is built from TRBV7-2 and TRBJ1-2; D not certain. Germline V lookup: CDR1 SGHTA, CDR2 FQGNSA. The CDR3 contains 13 residues. The V and J ends lost 3 bases and 8 bases respectively, with 13 bases between them. The CDR3 DNA reads TGTGCCAGCAGCTTTGAGGGCGCGGGGGGCTACACCTTC. It yields the protein CASSFEGAGGYTF.

CDR3 sequence (DNA): TGTGCCAGCAGGGACCCCATGACAGGCAACTATGGCTACACCTTC. Amino acids: CASRDPMTGNYGYTF. The genes are TRBV28 and TRBJ1-2, with a possible D match to TRBD1 (6 bases). The CDR3 covers 15 residues. Between the trimmed V and J ends, which lost 6 bases and 2 bases, there was a span of 16 bases. Germline V gives CDR1 MDHEN, CDR2 SYDVKM.

The chain joins TRBV5-1 to TRBJ1-6; D gene unclear. CDR3 length: 16 residues. V was cut by 1 base and J by 6 bases, with 14 bases left in between. Germline CDR1 is SGHRS and CDR2 is YFSETQ. CDR3 nucleotides: TGCGCCAGCAGCTTGAGACAAGTCGCTTCTAATTCACCCCTCCACTTT. It encodes CASSLRQVASNSPLHF. The full variable domain, with the rest looked up from reference TRBV5-1 and TRBJ1-6, is KAGVTQTPRYLIKTRGQQVTLSCSPISGHRSVSWYQQTPGQGLQFLFEYFSETQRNKGNFPGRFSGRQFSNSRSEMNVSTLELGDSALYLCASSLRQVASNSPLHFGNGTRLTVT.

The V and J genes are TRBV5-6 and TRBJ2-5, with D possibly TRBD2 on 7 matching bases. V lost 2 bases, J lost 6 bases, and 14 bases lay in between. CDR3 length: 14 amino acids. Germline values: CDR1 SGHDT, CDR2 YYEEEE. The CDR3 here is CASSFRGAGKTQYF. In nucleotides, the CDR3 is TGTGCCAGCAGCTTCCGGGGGGCCGGAAAGACCCAGTACTTC.

The V and J genes are TRBV19 and TRBJ1-5; no definite D call. Germline V CDR1 and CDR2: LNHDA, SQIVND (reference sequence). The ends were cut back, 5 bases at V and 0 bases at J, with 8 bases in the middle. CDR3 length equals 14 residues. The CDR3 protein is CASSWSYSNQPQHF. The CDR3 DNA reads as TGTGCCAGTAGTTGGAGTTATAGCAATCAGCCCCAGCATTTT.

The rearrangement links TRBV6-5 to TRBJ1-6; D remains ambiguous. Per germline, CDR1 MNHEY and CDR2 SVGAGI. This CDR3 is built from 15 residues. V was trimmed by 8 bases and J by 0 bases, leaving 11 bases between them. This CDR3 is CASSPGSSYNSPLHF. DNA for the CDR3: TGTGCCAGCTCCCCCGGGAGCTCCTATAATTCACCCCTCCACTTT.

This sequence joins TRBV28 and TRBJ1-2; 10 nucleotides match TRBD1. V gave up 3 bases and J gave up 7 bases; unmatched junction bases: 8. This CDR3 spans 15 amino acids. Germline CDR1 is MDHEN and CDR2 is SYDVKM. CDR3 sequence: CASSFGGDRGGGYTF. CDR3 bases: TGTGCCAGCAGTTTCGGAGGGGACAGGGGAGGTGGCTACACCTTC.

This clone has just a few counts. This sequence joins TRBV27 and TRBJ1-2; a possible D gene is TRBD1 (6 bases). Germline loops: CDR1 MNHEY, CDR2 SMNVEV (reference sequence). The CDR3 is 15 amino acids. V dropped 3 bases and J dropped 1 base, with 12 bases sitting between them. CDR3 sequence reads: CASSFGQPYNYGYTF. DNA for the CDR3: TGTGCCAGCAGTTTCGGACAGCCTTATAACTATGGCTACACCTTC.

This clone was observed a few times. The chain carries TRBV5-5 and TRBJ1-1, with D perhaps matching TRBD1 (5 bases). The CDR3 loop spans 15 amino acids. The V gene's germline CDR1 is SGHKS and CDR2 YYEKEE (reference sequence). V lost 4 bases to trimming and J lost 1 base, with 14 bases between them. The CDR3 protein is CASSPLGGPNTEAFF. The CDR3 nucleotides read TGTGCCAGCAGCCCCCTGGGGGGACCGAACACTGAAGCTTTCTTT.

This chain links TRBV7-7 with TRBJ1-6; tentative D call: TRBD1 (6 bases). The ends were cut back, 5 bases at V and 2 bases at J, with 16 bases in the middle. This CDR3 has 17 amino acids. CDR1 SSHAT and CDR2 FNYEAQ come from the germline V gene (reference sequence). This CDR3 reads CASSLQGTQTYNSPLHF. CDR3 sequence (DNA): TGTGCCAGCAGCCTCCAGGGGACCCAAACCTATAATTCACCCCTCCACTTT.

The chain combines TRBV19 with TRBJ1-1; D possibly corresponds to TRBD1 (5 bases). This CDR3 region has 12 residues. Germline lookup yields CDR1 LNHDA and CDR2 SQIVND (reference sequence). Trimming stripped 4 bases from V and 3 bases from J, with 6 bases between. For the CDR3, the DNA is TGTGCCAGTAGTACAGGGTACACTGAAGCTTTCTTT. Residues: CASSTGYTEAFF.